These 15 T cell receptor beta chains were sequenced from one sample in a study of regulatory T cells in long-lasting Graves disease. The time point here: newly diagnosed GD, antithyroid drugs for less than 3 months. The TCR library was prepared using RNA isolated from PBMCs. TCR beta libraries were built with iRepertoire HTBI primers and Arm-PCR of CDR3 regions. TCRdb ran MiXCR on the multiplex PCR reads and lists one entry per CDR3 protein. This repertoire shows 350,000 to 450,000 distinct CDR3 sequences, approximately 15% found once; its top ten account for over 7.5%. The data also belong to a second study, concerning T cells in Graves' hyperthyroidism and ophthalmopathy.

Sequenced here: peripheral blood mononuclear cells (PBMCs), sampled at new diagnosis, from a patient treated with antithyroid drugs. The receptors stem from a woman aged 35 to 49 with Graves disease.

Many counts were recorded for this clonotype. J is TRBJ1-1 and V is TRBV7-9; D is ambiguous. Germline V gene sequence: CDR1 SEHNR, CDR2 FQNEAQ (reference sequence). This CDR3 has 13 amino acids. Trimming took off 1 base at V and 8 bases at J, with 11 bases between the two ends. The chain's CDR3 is CASSLVGWVEAFF. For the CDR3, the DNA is TGTGCCAGCAGCTTAGTAGGCTGGGTAGAAGCTTTCTTT.

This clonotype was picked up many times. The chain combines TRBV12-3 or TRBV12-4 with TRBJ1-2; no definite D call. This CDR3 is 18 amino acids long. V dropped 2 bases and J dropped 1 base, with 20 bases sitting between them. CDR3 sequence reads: CASSLRGIGGSHNYGYTF. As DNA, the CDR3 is TGTGCCAGCAGTTTACGAGGCATCGGTGGCAGCCATAACTATGGCTACACCTTC.

Here the CDR3 reads CSVVWRAGVTEAFF. The CDR3 region has the DNA TGCAGCGTGGTCTGGCGCGCAGGGGTGACTGAAGCTTTCTTT. This chain links TRBV29-1 with TRBJ1-1, with D tentatively TRBD1 (6 bases). Germline CDR1 is SQVTM and CDR2 is ANQGSEA. The CDR3 has 14 residues. Trimming pared 6 bases from V and 5 bases from J, leaving 19 bases between.

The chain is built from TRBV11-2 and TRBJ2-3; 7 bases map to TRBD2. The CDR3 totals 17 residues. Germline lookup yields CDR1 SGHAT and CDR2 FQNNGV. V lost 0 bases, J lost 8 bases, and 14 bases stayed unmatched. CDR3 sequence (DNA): TGTGCCAGCAGCTTAGATCTTGGTAGAAGAGCGGGGAGTACGCAGTATTTT. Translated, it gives CASSLDLGRRAGSTQYF.

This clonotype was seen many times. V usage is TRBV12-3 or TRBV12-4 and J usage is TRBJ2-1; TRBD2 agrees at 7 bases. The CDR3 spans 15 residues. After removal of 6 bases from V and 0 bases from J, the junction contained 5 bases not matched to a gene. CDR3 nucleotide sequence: TGTGCCAGCAGGCTAGCGGATAGCTCCTACAATGAGCAGTTCTTC. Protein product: CASRLADSSYNEQFF.

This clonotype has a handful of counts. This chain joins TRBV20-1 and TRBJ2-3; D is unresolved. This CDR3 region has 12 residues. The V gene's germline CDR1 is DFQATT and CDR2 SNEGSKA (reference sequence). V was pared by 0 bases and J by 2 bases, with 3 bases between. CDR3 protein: CSAREPTDTQYF. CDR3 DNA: TGCAGTGCTAGAGAACCCACAGATACGCAGTATTTT.

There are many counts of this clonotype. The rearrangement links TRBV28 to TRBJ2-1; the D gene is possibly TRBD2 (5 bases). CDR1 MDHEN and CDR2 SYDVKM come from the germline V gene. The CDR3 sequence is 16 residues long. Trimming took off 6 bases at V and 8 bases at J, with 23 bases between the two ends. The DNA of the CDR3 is TGTGCCAGCAGCCCGCGAGGAGTAGCGCGGATCCATGAGCAGTTCTTC. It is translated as CASSPRGVARIHEQFF.

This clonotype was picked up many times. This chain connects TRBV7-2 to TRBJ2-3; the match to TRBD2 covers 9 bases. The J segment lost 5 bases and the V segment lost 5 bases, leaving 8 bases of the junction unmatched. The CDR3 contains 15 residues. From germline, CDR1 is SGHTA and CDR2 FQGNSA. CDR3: CASSTPSGIRDTQYF. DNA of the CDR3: TGTGCCAGCAGCACTCCTAGCGGGATCAGAGATACGCAGTATTTT. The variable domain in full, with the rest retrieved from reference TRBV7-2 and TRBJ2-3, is GAGVSQSPSNKVTEKGKDVELRCDPISGHTALYWYRQSLGQGLEFLIYFQGNSAPDKSGLPSDRFSAERTGGSVSTLTIQRTQQEDSAVYLCASSTPSGIRDTQYFGPGTRLTVL.

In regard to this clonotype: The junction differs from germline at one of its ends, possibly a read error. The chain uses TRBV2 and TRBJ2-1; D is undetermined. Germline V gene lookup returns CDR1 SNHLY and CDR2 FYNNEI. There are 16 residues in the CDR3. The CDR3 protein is CASSPLASRSYDEQFF. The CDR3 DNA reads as TGTGCCAGCAGCCCCCTTGCCAGCCGCTCCTACGATGAGCAGTTCTTC.

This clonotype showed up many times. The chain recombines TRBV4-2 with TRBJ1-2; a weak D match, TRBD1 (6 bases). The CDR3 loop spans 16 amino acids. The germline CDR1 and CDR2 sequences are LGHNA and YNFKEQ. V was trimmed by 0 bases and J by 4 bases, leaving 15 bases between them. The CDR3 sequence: CASSQEHLQGIYGYTF. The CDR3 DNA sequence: TGTGCCAGCAGCCAAGAACACTTACAGGGAATCTATGGCTACACCTTC.

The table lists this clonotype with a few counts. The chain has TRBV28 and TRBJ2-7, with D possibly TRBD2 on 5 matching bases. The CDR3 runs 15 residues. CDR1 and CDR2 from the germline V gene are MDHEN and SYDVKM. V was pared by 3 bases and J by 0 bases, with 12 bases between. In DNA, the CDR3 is TGTGCCAGCAGTTTCGGACTGGGGAGCTCCTACGAGCAGTACTTC. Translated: CASSFGLGSSYEQYF.

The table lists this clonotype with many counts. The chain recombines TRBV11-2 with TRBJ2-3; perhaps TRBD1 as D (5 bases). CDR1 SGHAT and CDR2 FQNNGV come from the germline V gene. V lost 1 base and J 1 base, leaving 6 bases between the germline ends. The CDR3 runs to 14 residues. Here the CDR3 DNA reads TGTGCCAGCAGCTTAGGGGGCGGCACAGATACGCAGTATTTT. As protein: CASSLGGGTDTQYF.

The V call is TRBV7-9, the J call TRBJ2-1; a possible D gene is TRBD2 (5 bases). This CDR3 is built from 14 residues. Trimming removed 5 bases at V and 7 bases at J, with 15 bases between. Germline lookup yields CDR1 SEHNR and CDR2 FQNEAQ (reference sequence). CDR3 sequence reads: CASSARTVGNEQFF. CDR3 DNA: TGTGCCAGCAGCGCCCGGACTGTGGGGAATGAGCAGTTCTTC.

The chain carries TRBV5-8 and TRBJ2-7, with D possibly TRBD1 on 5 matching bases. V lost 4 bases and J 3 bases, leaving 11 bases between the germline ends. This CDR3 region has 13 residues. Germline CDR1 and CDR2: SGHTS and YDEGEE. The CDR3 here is CASSRTNFYEQYF. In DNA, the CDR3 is TGTGCCAGCAGCCGGACAAATTTCTACGAGCAGTACTTC.

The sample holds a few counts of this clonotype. The CDR3 protein is CASSSGGPSSYEQYF. The DNA of the CDR3 is TGTGCCAGTAGTTCAGGGGGCCCCTCTTCCTACGAGCAGTACTTC. The chain has TRBV19 and TRBJ2-7; TRBD1 agrees at 8 bases. Trimming took 5 bases from V and 1 from J; bases not matched to a gene: 7. Germline loops: CDR1 LNHDA, CDR2 SQIVND (reference sequence). The CDR3 consists of 15 residues.